The entry below describes one T cell receptor (beta chain). What it recognizes is unknown. This CDR3 spans 15 amino acids. CDR1 and CDR2 from the germline V gene are SGHTS and YDEGEE. Trimming cost V 4 bases and J 7 bases; bases outside gene matches: 9. The source of the sample is a study of shared clonotypes between healthy human individuals. Assay runs were performed at deep level. Clones were read by immunoSEQ multiplex PCR, and TCRdb kept only the in-frame ones, dropping some. The table lists 2 million to 2.5 million clones, 90% to 95% of them singletons, with roughly 0.36% in the top ten. Overall study results and limits: It was anticipated that sequencing depth would influence how many clonotypes donors shared. In several donors, 4.5% to 5.5% of naive CD4 clonotypes appeared in common.

The origin of this receptor is a man aged 18 to 30 in good health. Some clones in this sample may be carry-over from other donors' samples. Sample: naive CD4+ T cells from PBMCs. Noted subset: CD45RA+ positively selected. The chain couples TRBV5-8 to TRBJ2-1, with 9 bases identical to TRBD1. CDR3 residues: CASSPGTGRGNEQFF. CDR3 DNA: TGTGCCAGCAGCCCCGGGACAGGGAGGGGGAATGAGCAGTTCTTC.